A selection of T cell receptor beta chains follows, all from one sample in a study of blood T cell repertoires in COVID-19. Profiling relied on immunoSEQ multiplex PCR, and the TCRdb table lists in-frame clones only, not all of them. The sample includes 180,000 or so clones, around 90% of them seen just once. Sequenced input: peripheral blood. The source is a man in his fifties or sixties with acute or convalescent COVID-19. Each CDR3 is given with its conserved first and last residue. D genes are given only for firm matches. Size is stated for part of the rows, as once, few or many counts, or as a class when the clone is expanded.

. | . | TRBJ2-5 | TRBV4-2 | CASSQEGTVETQYF | TGTGCCAGCAGCCAAGAGGGGACTGTCGAGACCCAGTACTTC
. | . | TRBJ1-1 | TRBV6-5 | CASSVGVRRGTEAFF | TGTGCCAGCAGCGTCGGGGTTCGGCGGGGCACTGAAGCTTTCTTT
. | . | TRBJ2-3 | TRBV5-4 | CASSSPHSSPDTQYF | TGTGCCAGCAGTTCTCCCCACTCCTCCCCCGATACGCAGTATTTT
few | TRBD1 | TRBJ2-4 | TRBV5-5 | CASSLPRQGNIQYF | TGTGCCAGCAGCTTGCCCCGACAGGGAAACATTCAGTACTTC
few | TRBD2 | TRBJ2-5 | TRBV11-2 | CASSLVGTSAQETQYF | TGTGCCAGCAGCTTAGTGGGAACTAGCGCCCAAGAGACCCAGTACTTC
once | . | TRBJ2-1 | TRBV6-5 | CASRLQGVENEQFF | TGTGCCAGCCGATTACAGGGTGTGGAGAATGAGCAGTTCTTC
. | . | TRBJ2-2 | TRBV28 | CASSRLVPGELFF | TGTGCCAGCAGCCGACTAGTGCCCGGGGAGCTGTTTTTT
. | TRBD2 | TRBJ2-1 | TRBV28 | CASSFTSGLAGGNEQFF | TGTGCCAGCAGTTTTACTTCGGGACTAGCGGGAGGAAATGAGCAGTTCTTC
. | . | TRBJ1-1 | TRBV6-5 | CASRTPRRRTEAFF | TGTGCCAGCAGGACGCCCCGGCGGCGCACTGAAGCTTTCTTT
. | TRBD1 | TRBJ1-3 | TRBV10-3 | CAINTGQGNAGNTIYF | TGTGCCATCAACACAGGACAGGGGAACGCTGGAAACACCATATATTTT
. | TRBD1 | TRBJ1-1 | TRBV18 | CASSRGQGTEAFF | TGTGCCAGCTCTCGCGGACAGGGCACTGAAGCTTTCTTT
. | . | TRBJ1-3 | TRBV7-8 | CASSLSQGFNGNTIYF | TGTGCCAGCAGCTTATCACAGGGTTTTAATGGAAACACCATATATTTT
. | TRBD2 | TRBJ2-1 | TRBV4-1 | CASSQELAGGREQFF | TGCGCCAGCAGCCAAGAACTAGCGGGGGGTCGGGAGCAGTTCTTC
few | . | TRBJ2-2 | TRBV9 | CASSTRGGWSNTGELFF | TGTGCCAGCAGCACCCGGGGTGGCTGGTCGAACACCGGGGAGCTGTTTTTT
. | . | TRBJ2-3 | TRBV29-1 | CSVVRTGASTDTQYF | TGCAGCGTGGTCCGGACGGGAGCGAGCACAGATACGCAGTATTTT
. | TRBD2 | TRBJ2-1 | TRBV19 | CASSILAGTYNEQFF | TGTGCCAGTAGTATACTAGCGGGGACCTACAATGAGCAGTTCTTC
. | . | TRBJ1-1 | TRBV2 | CASSGQKAGGLAFF | TGTGCCAGCAGTGGACAGAAGGCAGGAGGGCTGGCTTTCTTT
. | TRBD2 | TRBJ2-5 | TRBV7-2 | CASSLTTSGSRETQYF | TGTGCCAGCAGCTTAACAACTAGCGGGAGCCGAGAGACCCAGTACTTC
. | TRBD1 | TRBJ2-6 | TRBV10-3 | CAISGGSGANVLTF | TGTGCCATCTCAGGGGGCTCTGGGGCCAACGTCCTGACTTTC
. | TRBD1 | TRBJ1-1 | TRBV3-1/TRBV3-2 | CASSQGAGTEAFF | TGTGCCAGCTCCCAGGGGGCTGGTACTGAAGCTTTCTTT
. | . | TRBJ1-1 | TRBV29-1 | CSVKTSLDTEAFF | TGCAGCGTTAAAACAAGTCTTGACACTGAAGCTTTCTTT
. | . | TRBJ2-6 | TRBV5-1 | CASSLTESGANVLTF | TGCGCCAGCAGCTTGACGGAGTCTGGGGCCAACGTCCTGACTTTC